This TCR beta chain came from a study of cytomegalovirus exposure and HLA in healthy donors (dated by TCRdb to between 2016 and 2019). With respect to the entire study: According to an earlier analysis of 587 of the donors, about 190 million T cells yielded 100 million or so unique TCR beta sequences and around 300 Gb of sequence data. An early release covering some 640 HLA-typed donors comprised 250 to 350 gigabases of sequencing data and roughly 85 million unique TCR sequences. Among the roughly 370 genotyped donors, about 85% belonged to the genetic ancestry cluster associated with self-reported Caucasian donors. The study was designed to test whether signatures of past pathogen exposure could be identified by cataloging public T cell receptors. The study profiled the T cell repertoires of 500 to 800 subjects by immunosequencing and related them to cytomegalovirus serostatus. Along with the approximately 700-subject first cohort, a separate validation cohort of over 90 different subjects was used. High-throughput TCR immunosequencing, statistical association of individual TCRs with disease status, and machine learning were combined to predict cytomegalovirus infection status. To study patterns of TCR occurrence, a later analysis re-analyzed previously published TCR beta repertoires from around 670 donors and added high-resolution HLA genotyping. In the later analysis, no new phenotypic data were used to find candidate immune exposures; instead, reliance was placed on TCR beta sequences and their occurrence across donors. An earlier analysis of several hundred of the donors used high-throughput TCR beta sequencing to judge whether each TCR beta V gene segment behaved as functional or pseudogenic. Alongside the repertoire data, information on donor age, sex, ethnicity and CMV serostatus was compiled. A later genetic analysis used genome-wide SNP genotypes for about three fifths of the 666 donors, treating that subset as a discovery cohort. Every repertoire in the discovery cohort had been generated on one and the same sequencing platform. HLA typing covered class I and class II loci at four-digit resolution. Typing coverage differed by locus: A, B, C, DRB1 and DQB1 were typed in about 620-630 donors, DQA1 in 522, DPA1 in approximately 600, and DPB1 in just under 490. Because of strong linkage in the cohort, four to six DR-DQ haplotypes were treated as single units for association and clustering. Among almost 400 genotyped donors of the cohort, an average of roughly 240,000 unique TCR beta nucleotide sequences were sequenced per donor, around a sixth of them non-productive. Summary of the overall study and its limitations: In an earlier analysis of some 500 of the donors, most TCR beta V segments appeared in productive rearrangements about 90% or about 30% of the time, broadly matching IMGT annotations. Most TCR sequences were seen in very few donors, while some public TCRs were found in many individuals. Because HLA typing was unavailable for some donors at each locus, only the typed subset was used in association tests. Specific HLA alleles were associated with 18,000 or so TCR beta sequences at a false discovery rate of 0.05 in a later analysis. The classifier was reported to diagnose cytomegalovirus status with high specificity and sensitivity in both the original cohort and the validation cohort. In a later analysis, most CMV-associated TCR beta chains were found to appear HLA-restricted, with HLA associations seemingly driven largely by CMV exposure. Assigning TCR associations to individual alleles was difficult when HLA alleles, especially DR and DQ, strongly co-occurred. The earlier analysis of almost 600 of the donors excluded roughly 17 rarely observed V segments, including chromosome 9 orphons, because counts were too low. CMV serostatus was the only immune exposure information available for the cohort. An association between a missense DCLRE1C variant and V-gene and J-gene trimming of TCR beta chains was found in a later genetic analysis and replicated in an independent cohort. A cluster of highly shared sequence variants was judged likely to be a technical artifact of the sequencing pipeline. A later analysis reported that several top co-occurrence clusters appeared linked to parvovirus B19, influenza, CMV and Epstein-Barr virus. A later analysis found that TCR association rates varied across HLA loci, with DRB1 alleles showing the most associated TCRs and HLA-C alleles the fewest. The authors suggested that the approach could potentially be generalized to other disease states and immunological phenotypes. A total of 150 to 200 TCR beta chains were listed by the study as associated with cytomegalovirus. A further reported finding was that TCR beta sequences accurately predicted the HLA-A and HLA-B alleles for most subjects in the first cohort. The 87-base-pair reads could not distinguish some IMGT-functional V segments, including TRBV6-2 and TRBV6-3, so those segments were excluded. According to a later genetic analysis, donors in an Asian-associated ancestry cluster had fewer N-insertions in productive TCRs than the roughly 670-donor mean. A few of the identified cytomegalovirus-associated TCR beta chains were confirmed in vitro to be specific for cytomegalovirus antigens. Linkage disequilibrium might explain the correlated functional status among segregating V segments, but an unknown experimental factor could not be ruled out. Only TCR beta chains were sequenced in this cohort, and the absence of alpha or paired-chain data limited detectable features. A later analysis found that HLA-associated TCR beta chains were more clonally expanded and had lower generation probabilities than equally common non-associated chains. Sequencing depth was assumed to be roughly uniform across donors in the presence/absence analyses, though that assumption may not hold.

The protocol used for the library was the immunoSEQ multiplex PCR assay. A mixture of 60 forward primers for TCR Vbeta segments and 13 reverse primers for TCR Jbeta segments was used in the multiplex PCR. A multiplex PCR assay on genomic DNA amplified the CDR3 region of rearranged TCR beta genes. On the Illumina HiSeq System, the amplified TCR beta libraries were sequenced as 87-base-pair reads. As for the authors' bioinformatics: Across the roughly 670 repertoires, a later analysis counted 75 million to 90 million unique TCR beta chains, 9.5 million to 12 million of which were shared by at least two donors. To remove PCR and sequencing errors, raw reads were error-corrected and collapsed into unique sequences using a nearest-neighbor algorithm that merged closely related sequences. To assign V, D and J gene segments, CDR3 sequences were aligned to IMGT reference sequences. For a sequence to be retained, at least a six-nucleotide match to both a V gene segment and a J gene segment was required. Rearrangements were classified as productive when the CDR3 lacked stop codons and remained in frame with V and J, and all other rearrangements were classified as non-productive. Following IMGT convention, CDR3 was defined as the stretch from the second conserved V-encoded cysteine to the conserved J-encoded phenylalanine. Sequences without an unambiguous match to a single V gene segment were excluded from the earlier analysis of 450 to 650 of the donors. In an earlier analysis of a few hundred of the donors, a V segment was called functional when productive rearrangements were above 56.7%, and segregating when the standard deviation between donors exceeded 5%. A statistical classification framework was built for diagnosing cytomegalovirus status from the catalog of TCR beta chain sequences. In a later analysis, TCR nucleotide sequences were compared against IMGT/GENE-DB human TR gene sequences so that V and J genes could be assigned. In a later analysis, CDR3 sequences and most-parsimonious VDJ recombination scenarios were assigned using the TCRdist pipeline. In a later analysis, each TCR beta chain was defined by its CDR3 amino acid sequence together with its V-gene family, and reads lacking a unique V-gene family were excluded. As a way to deal with suspected cross-contamination and a sequencing artifact, a later analysis dropped approximately 570 nucleotide sequences that were highly shared and had low generation probability. In a later analysis, a clonal expansion index for each public chain was calculated from normalized within-repertoire ranks of inferred template counts. In a later analysis, generation probabilities were computed with a VDJ recombination model fitted to out-of-frame rearrangements, and the resulting probabilities were checked against IGoR. In a later analysis, hypergeometric tests were used to score TCR-TCR, TCR-HLA and TCR-CMV co-occurrence, with a repertoire-size bias correction applied to TCR pairs. A later analysis estimated false discovery rates by permuting HLA or CMV assignments 20 times. A later analysis grouped co-occurring TCRs with DBSCAN, adding TCRdist sequence similarity when clustering within HLA-allele-positive subsets. For co-occurrence clustering, repertoires with fewer than 30,000 or more than 120,000 public chains were excluded, along with roughly 5 repertoires with anomalous nucleotide sharing. TCRdb obtained this table from immuneACCESS and retained in-frame rearrangements with V and J assigned. These tables miss some clones; where compared with another copy, unresolved V genes account for less than half of the shortfall, and the remainder is unexplained. V and J calls and clone size are as listed in that table; D and trimming were resolved from the DNA. The table of this sample itemizes roughly 110,000 clones. The biggest ten clones account for approximately 6.2% of the sample.

Based on the germline V gene (reference sequence), the CDR1 and CDR2 sequences are LNHNV and YYDKDF. V lost 1 base and J lost 8 bases, and the count of bases not matched to a germline gene is 6. The CDR3 goes from the cysteine to the phenylalanine over 15 residues. Only CDR3 DNA is held: 45 bases, read in frame from base 1. Concerning this clone itself: Its binding antigen is unknown.

In total, roughly 670 healthy bone marrow donors made up the cohort. All cohort members were sampled while nominally healthy, although unrecorded immune exposures were likely present. The donor was CMV seropositive and belonged to the group of about 290 seropositive cohort members. A peripheral blood sample was provided by each donor, and peripheral blood mononuclear cells were used for TCR beta sequencing. The Qiagen DNeasy Blood Extraction Kit was used to extract genomic DNA from the blood cell samples. The rearranged segments are TRBV15 and TRBJ2-1, with 9 bases in between that match TRBD1. This TCR derives from a man aged 35-49 years in good health and CMV-seropositive. The sample taken for sequencing was PBMCs. The base sequence is TGTGCCACCAGCAGAGGGACAGGGGTAGGCGATGAGCAGTTCTTC. Its product reads: CATSRGTGVGDEQFF.